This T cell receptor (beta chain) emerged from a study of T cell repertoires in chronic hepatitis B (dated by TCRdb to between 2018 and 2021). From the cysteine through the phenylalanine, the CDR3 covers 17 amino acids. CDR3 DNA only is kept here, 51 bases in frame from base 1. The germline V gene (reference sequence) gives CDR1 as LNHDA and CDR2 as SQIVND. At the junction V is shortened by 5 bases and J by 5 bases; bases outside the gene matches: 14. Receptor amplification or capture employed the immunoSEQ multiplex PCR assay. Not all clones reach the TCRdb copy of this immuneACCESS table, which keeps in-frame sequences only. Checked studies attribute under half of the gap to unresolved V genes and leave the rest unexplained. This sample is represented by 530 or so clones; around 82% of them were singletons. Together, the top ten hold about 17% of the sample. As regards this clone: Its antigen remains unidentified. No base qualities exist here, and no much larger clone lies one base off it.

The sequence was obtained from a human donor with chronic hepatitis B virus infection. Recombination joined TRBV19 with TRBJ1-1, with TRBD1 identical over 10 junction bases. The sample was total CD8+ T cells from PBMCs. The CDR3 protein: CASSVQLDRGWRTEAFF. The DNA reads TGTGCCAGTAGTGTACAGCTGGACAGGGGGTGGCGGACTGAAGCTTTCTTT.